What follows are 16 T cell receptor beta chains derived from one specimen sequenced in a study of T cells in Graves' hyperthyroidism and ophthalmopathy. There were TCR beta CDR3 regions amplified from RNA transcripts. The HTBI set primed first-round TCR CDR3 RT-PCR. TCRdb redid the calling of the multiplex PCR reads with MiXCR, one entry per CDR3 protein. This repertoire shows 800,000 or so distinct CDR3 sequences, 38% found once; its top ten account for about 9%. Source material: blood. All receptors derive from a young man with Graves' hyperthyroidism.

The sample holds many counts of this clonotype. One junction end does not reproduce the germline sequence, and a read error may be involved. The V gene is TRBV5-4, the J gene TRBJ1-1, with no clear D. This CDR3 has 11 amino acids. The germline V gene has CDR1 SGHNT and CDR2 YYREEE (reference sequence). Here the CDR3 reads CASSLETEAFF. The CDR3 nucleotides read TGCGCCAGCAGCTTGGAAACTGAAGCTTTCTTT.

A few counts support this clonotype. This chain joins TRBV20-1 and TRBJ2-7; TRBD2 agrees at 9 bases. The CDR3 runs to 15 residues. The V gene end was trimmed by 6 bases and the J gene end by 2 bases; junction bases not matched to a gene: 11. Germline V gene sequence: CDR1 DFQATT, CDR2 SNEGSKA (reference sequence). Here the CDR3 DNA reads TGCAGTGCGAAAGTTCTAGCGGGGAATCCCTACGAGCAGTACTTC. Protein product: CSAKVLAGNPYEQYF.

This clonotype turned up a few times. The chain joins TRBV4-1 to TRBJ1-5; tentative D call: TRBD1 (6 bases). Germline V gives CDR1 MGHRA, CDR2 YSYEKL. CDR3 length equals 14 residues. The ends were cut back, 3 bases at V and 9 bases at J, with 15 bases in the middle. The CDR3 here is CASSQDSLAGPQHF. The CDR3, as DNA: TGCGCCAGCAGCCAGGACAGCCTGGCTGGGCCCCAGCATTTT.

This clonotype was counted a single time. It is likely a read error, because the conserved phenylalanine at the end of the CDR3 is missing. V and J are TRBV2 and TRBJ1-1, with 9 bases fitting TRBD1. The V gene's germline CDR1 is SNHLY and CDR2 FYNNEI. The CDR3 runs 15 residues. V dropped 5 bases and J dropped 3; count of bases not matched to a gene: 7. The CDR3 bases are TGTGCCAGCAGTCGCGGGACAGGGCTGGACACTGAAGCTTTCCTT. As protein: CASSRGTGLDTEAFL.

V usage is TRBV7-6 and J usage is TRBJ2-5; maybe TRBD1 (5 bases). Trimming pared 5 bases from V and 2 bases from J, leaving 15 bases between. Germline V gives CDR1 SGHVS, CDR2 FNYEAQ. The CDR3 totals 15 residues. CDR3 in amino acids: CASSGRTPRQETQYF. As DNA, the CDR3 is TGTGCCAGCAGCGGCCGGACACCTCGGCAAGAGACCCAGTACTTC.

This sequence joins TRBV27 and TRBJ2-7; 7 positions match TRBD1. J was trimmed by 6 bases and V by 4 bases; bases with no gene match: 15. Germline V gene sequence: CDR1 MNHEY, CDR2 SMNVEV (reference sequence). CDR3 length: 16 residues. This CDR3 is CASSSAPTGSRVEQYF. The CDR3 coding sequence is TGTGCCAGCAGTTCCGCCCCGACAGGGAGTAGGGTCGAGCAGTACTTC.

This chain uses TRBV7-2 with TRBJ2-5; TRBD2 matches 8 bases. Germline V lookup: CDR1 SGHTA, CDR2 FQGNSA. The CDR3 contains 15 residues. Trimming removed 1 base from V and 4 bases from J; junction bases left unmatched: 5. CDR3 residues: CASSLEAGGGETQYF. In nucleotides, the CDR3 is TGTGCCAGCAGCTTAGAGGCGGGAGGAGGAGAGACCCAGTACTTC. The variable domain in full, completed from reference TRBV7-2 and TRBJ2-5, reads GAGVSQSPSNKVTEKGKDVELRCDPISGHTALYWYRQSLGQGLEFLIYFQGNSAPDKSGLPSDRFSAERTGGSVSTLTIQRTQQEDSAVYLCASSLEAGGGETQYFGPGTRLLVL.

A few counts support this clonotype. A much larger clone differs from this one at a single base, so this may be a read error. The chain is built from TRBV12-3 or TRBV12-4 and TRBJ1-2; D gene ambiguous. V was clipped by 0 bases and J by 8 bases, with 10 bases between them. This CDR3 region has 13 residues. The CDR3 protein is CASSLAGRGGYTF. The CDR3 DNA sequence: TGTGCCAGCAGTTTAGCAGGGAGAGGAGGCTACACCTTC.

The CDR3 bases are TGTGCCAGCAGTGTGTCAGGGGATGGCTACACCTTC. Its translation is CASSVSGDGYTF. The chain combines TRBV25-1 with TRBJ1-2; perhaps TRBD1 as D (6 bases). The CDR3 is 12 amino acids. V was trimmed by 4 bases and J by 6 bases, leaving 9 bases between them. Germline assignment: CDR1 MGHDK and CDR2 SYGVNS.

This clonotype was detected ten times or more. This rearrangement joins TRBV2 to TRBJ2-7; D possibly uses TRBD1 or TRBD2 (6 bases each). Germline CDR1 is SNHLY and CDR2 is FYNNEI. The V end was cut by 4 bases, the J end by 7 bases, with 14 bases between. This CDR3 has 13 residues. CDR3 nucleotides: TGTGCCAGCAGTGGAGGGGGGCCAGGGGAGCAGTACTTC. Translated: CASSGGGPGEQYF.

This rearrangement joins TRBV10-3 to TRBJ2-7; D unclear. This CDR3 comprises 12 residues. Germline CDR1 ENHRY, CDR2 SYGVKD. The germline V and J ends were trimmed by 5 bases and 2 bases, with 7 bases remaining between them. CDR3 in amino acids: CAISYSTYEQYF. DNA of the CDR3: TGTGCCATCAGTTACAGTACCTACGAGCAGTACTTC.

This clonotype has just a few counts. One end of the junction is discordant with germline, which a read error may explain. The chain couples TRBV19 to TRBJ1-6; no clear D gene. Germline lookup yields CDR1 LNHDA and CDR2 SQIVND (reference sequence). The CDR3 is 19 residues long. CDR3: CASSHLPADGLTYNSPLHF. The CDR3, as DNA: TGCGCCAGCAGCCACCTCCCCGCGGACGGCCTAACCTATAATTCACCCCTCCACTTT.

The V gene is TRBV20-1, the J gene TRBJ1-1, with 11 bases lining up with TRBD1. The germline V gene has CDR1 DFQATT and CDR2 SNEGSKA (reference sequence). The junction had 6 bases not matched to a gene; V was cut back by 0 bases and J by 3 bases. The CDR3 loop spans 16 amino acids. This CDR3 reads CSARDMGQGEYTEAFF. The DNA of the CDR3 is TGCAGTGCTAGAGATATGGGACAGGGGGAATACACTGAAGCTTTCTTT.

This clonotype was picked up one time. The V and J genes are TRBV29-1 and TRBJ1-1; TRBD1 is a possible D gene (6 bases). This CDR3 has 12 residues. V gave up 8 bases and J gave up 4 bases, with 14 bases separating them. CDR1 and CDR2 from the germline V gene are SQVTM and ANQGSEA. CDR3: CSSGGRATEAFF. CDR3 coding DNA: TGCAGCTCCGGGGGCAGGGCCACTGAAGCTTTCTTT.

Turning to this clonotype: A far larger clone is one nucleotide away, so this likely arose from a read error. The genes are TRBV6-5 and TRBJ1-1, with no clear D. This CDR3 spans 12 amino acids. Germline loops: CDR1 MNHEY, CDR2 SVGAGI. V was trimmed by 0 bases and J by 6 bases, leaving 5 bases between them. The CDR3 sequence is CASSYSGSEAFF. CDR3 in DNA: TGTGCCAGCAGTTACTCGGGCTCTGAAGCTTTCTTT.

This clonotype was seen a handful of times. CDR3 in DNA: TGCGCCAGCAGCTTGTGGGGGGACTGGCCCACTGAAGCTTTCTTT. Encoded protein: CASSLWGDWPTEAFF. This chain links TRBV5-1 with TRBJ1-1; D perhaps matches TRBD1 (5 bases). V dropped 1 base and J dropped 4 bases, with 14 bases sitting between them. Germline V gives CDR1 SGHRS, CDR2 YFSETQ. The CDR3 runs to 15 residues.